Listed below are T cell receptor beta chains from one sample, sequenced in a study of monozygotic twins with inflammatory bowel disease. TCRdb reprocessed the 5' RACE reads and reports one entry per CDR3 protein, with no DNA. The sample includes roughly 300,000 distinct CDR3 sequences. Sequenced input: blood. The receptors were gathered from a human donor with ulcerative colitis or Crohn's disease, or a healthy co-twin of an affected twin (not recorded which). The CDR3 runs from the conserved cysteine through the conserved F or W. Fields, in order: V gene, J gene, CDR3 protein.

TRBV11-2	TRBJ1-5	CASSPNRDRDPHF
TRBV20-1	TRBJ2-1	CSAHTSGSRNEQFF
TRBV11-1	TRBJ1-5	CASSSFSATGGKVQPQHF
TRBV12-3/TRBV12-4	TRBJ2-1	CASRRGAERDNEQFF
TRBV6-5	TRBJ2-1	CASSYLGLAGVDEQFF
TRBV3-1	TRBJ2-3	CASSQALTSPGTDTQYF
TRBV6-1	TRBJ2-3	CASFTPGGPDTQYF
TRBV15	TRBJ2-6	CATSRERRPSGANVLTF
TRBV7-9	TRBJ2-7	CASSAPGQVDEQYF
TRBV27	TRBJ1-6	CASNRNHDSSPLHF
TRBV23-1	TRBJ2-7	CASSQQGRPYEQYF
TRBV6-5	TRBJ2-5	CASSWLAGGPETQYF
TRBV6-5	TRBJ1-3	CASISNGGNTIYF
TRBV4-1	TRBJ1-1	CASSQVLGAAFF
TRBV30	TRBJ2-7	CAWGRGAVYEQYF
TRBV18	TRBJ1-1	CASSPVGGSVTEAFF
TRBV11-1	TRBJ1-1	CASSSPLGQGKANTEAFF
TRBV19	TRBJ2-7	CASSIYADRVEQYF
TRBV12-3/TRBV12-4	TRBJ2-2	CASSFGGKNTGELFF